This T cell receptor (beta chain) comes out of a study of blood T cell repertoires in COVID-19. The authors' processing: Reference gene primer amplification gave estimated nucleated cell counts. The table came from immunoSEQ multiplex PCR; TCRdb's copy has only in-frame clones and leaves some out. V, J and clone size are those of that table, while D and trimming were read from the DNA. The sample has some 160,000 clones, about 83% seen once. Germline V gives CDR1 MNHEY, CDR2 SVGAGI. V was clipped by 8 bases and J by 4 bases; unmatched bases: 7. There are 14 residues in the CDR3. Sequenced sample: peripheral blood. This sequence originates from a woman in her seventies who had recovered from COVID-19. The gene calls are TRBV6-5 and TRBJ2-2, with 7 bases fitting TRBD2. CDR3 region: CASGGVAGTGELFF. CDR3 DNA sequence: TGTGCCAGCGGGGGGGTAGCGGGCACCGGGGAGCTGTTTTTT.